This T cell receptor (beta chain) appears in the sequencing data of a study of blood T cell repertoires in COVID-19. Across the whole study: Donors in the United States, Italy and Spain gave samples during acute or convalescent COVID-19.

Germline V gives CDR1 MGHRA, CDR2 YSYEKL. The length of the CDR3 is 18 residues. V shed 0 bases and J 2 bases; nucleotides not matched to a gene: 11. Clones were sequenced by immunoSEQ multiplex PCR, and TCRdb holds only the in-frame ones, with some missing. This table holds roughly 250,000 clones, 75% to 95% found once. This receptor was taken from a young adult with COVID-19, enrolled during active disease. The chain links TRBV4-1 to TRBJ2-7; 9 bases agree with TRBD2. Input material: peripheral blood. CDR3 nucleotides: TGCGCCAGCAGCCAAGAGGAGGGGAAGGGACTAGCCGCCTACGAGCAGTACTTC. Its translation is CASSQEEGKGLAAYEQYF.